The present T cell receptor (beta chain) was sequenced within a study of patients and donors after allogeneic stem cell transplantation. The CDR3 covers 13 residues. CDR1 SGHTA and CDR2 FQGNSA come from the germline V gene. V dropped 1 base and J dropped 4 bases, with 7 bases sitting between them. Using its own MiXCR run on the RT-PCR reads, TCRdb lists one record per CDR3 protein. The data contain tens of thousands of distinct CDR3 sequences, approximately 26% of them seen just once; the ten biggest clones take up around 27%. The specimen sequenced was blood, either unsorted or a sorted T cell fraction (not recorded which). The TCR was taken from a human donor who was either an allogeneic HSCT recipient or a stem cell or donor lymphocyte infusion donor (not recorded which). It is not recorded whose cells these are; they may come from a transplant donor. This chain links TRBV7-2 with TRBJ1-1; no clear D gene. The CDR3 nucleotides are TGTGCCAGCAGCTTAGGAAGAACCACTGAAGCTTTCTTT. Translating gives CASSLGRTTEAFF.